This T cell receptor beta chain is drawn from a study of naive and memory T cell subsets. General observations from the study: Especially in CD8 cells, naive repertoires contained a few larger clonotypes, possibly CD45RA-re-expressing memory cells. The power law exponent of TCR abundance differed between naive and memory cells.

This clonotype has just a few counts. Its antigen is undetermined. V shed 5 bases and J shed 5 bases, with 13 bases lying between them. CDR1 SEHNR and CDR2 FQNEAQ come from the germline V gene (reference sequence). The CDR3 runs to 14 residues. Both TRBC1 and TRBC2 were covered by a beta constant-region primer of two equimolar oligonucleotides. Four rounds of PCR amplified the ligated cDNA using nested alpha and beta constant-region primers plus SP2. MiXCR, run by TCRdb on the UMI-ligation and nested PCR reads, gives a single entry per CDR3 protein. The sample has fewer than 150,000 distinct CDR3 sequences, approximately 20% seen once; the top ten hold roughly 0.63%.

The sample taken for sequencing was naive CD8+ T cells from blood. The receptor comes from a human donor in good health. This chain connects TRBV7-9 to TRBJ1-5, with D hard to call. The CDR3 bases are TGTGCCAGCAGCCCCGTACTTCCCCATCAGCCCCAGCATTTT. Its translation is CASSPVLPHQPQHF.